These 21 T cell receptor beta chains originate from one sample sequenced in a study of cytomegalovirus exposure and HLA in healthy donors. Primers: 60 Vbeta forward and 13 Jbeta reverse. Using immunoSEQ multiplex PCR, the repertoire was profiled, and TCRdb retains in-frame clones only, with some absent. In the table there are 160,000 or so clones, roughly four fifths of which are singletons. The sequencing sample was made of PBMCs. These receptors were obtained from a middle-aged man in good health and CMV-seropositive.

The J gene is TRBJ2-2, the V gene TRBV5-4; the D gene is possibly TRBD1 (5 bases). Looked up from germline, CDR1 is SGHNT and CDR2 is YYREEE (reference sequence). The length of the CDR3 is 14 residues. Deletions cut 5 bases from V and 7 bases from J, with 15 bases between. The CDR3 loop is CASSVRGMGGELFF. The CDR3 nucleotides read TGTGCCAGCAGTGTAAGGGGAATGGGCGGGGAGCTGTTTTTT.

V and J are TRBV19 and TRBJ2-2; D may be TRBD2 (5 bases). Between the trimmed V and J ends, which lost 1 base and 7 bases, there was a span of 13 bases. This CDR3 region has 15 residues. Germline assignment: CDR1 LNHDA and CDR2 SQIVND (reference sequence). DNA for the CDR3: TGTGCCAGTAGTATAGGAGTCCAACGGGGCGGGGAGCTGTTTTTT. Its protein is CASSIGVQRGGELFF.

CDR3 sequence: CASSSGRLMGGEQFF. For the CDR3, the DNA is TGTGCCAGCTCTAGCGGGAGGTTGATGGGAGGTGAGCAGTTCTTC. The genes are TRBV28 and TRBJ2-1; 11 nucleotides agree with TRBD2. V was clipped by 8 bases and J by 9 bases; unmatched bases: 12. This CDR3 is 15 amino acids long. The V gene's germline CDR1 is MDHEN and CDR2 SYDVKM.

The V call is TRBV7-2, the J call TRBJ2-1; 10 bases align to TRBD2. V gave up 6 bases and J gave up 4 bases; unmatched junction bases: 12. In germline, CDR1 is SGHTA, CDR2 FQGNSA. The CDR3 is 17 residues long. DNA for the CDR3: TGTGCCAGCAGTCTAGGCCCCCTAGCGGGAGTATACAATGAGCAGTTCTTC. Protein sequence: CASSLGPLAGVYNEQFF.

The gene calls are TRBV25-1 and TRBJ2-3, with 11 nucleotides matching TRBD2. Per germline, CDR1 MGHDK and CDR2 SYGVNS. V lost 6 bases and J lost 0; bases outside the gene matches: 5. The CDR3 covers 16 residues. CDR3 sequence (DNA): TGTGCCAGCAGACAGACTAGCGGGGTTAGCACAGATACGCAGTATTTT. This translates into CASRQTSGVSTDTQYF.

V usage is TRBV5-1 and J usage is TRBJ2-1; 7 bases align to TRBD1. Losses at the gene ends were 3 bases for V and 4 bases for J; bases not matched to a gene: 7. Looked up from germline, CDR1 is SGHRS and CDR2 is YFSETQ. The CDR3 covers 15 residues. The DNA for the CDR3 is TGCGCCAGCAGCTGGAACGCAGGGGGATACAATGAGCAGTTCTTC. This codes for CASSWNAGGYNEQFF.

The gene calls are TRBV7-9 and TRBJ1-1; 7 bases match TRBD1. The CDR3 is 14 amino acids. Germline values: CDR1 SEHNR, CDR2 FQNEAQ (reference sequence). V was clipped by 2 bases and J by 4 bases; unmatched bases: 4. The CDR3 region is CASSLTGDSTEAFF. CDR3 DNA: TGTGCCAGCAGCTTAACAGGGGATTCCACTGAAGCTTTCTTT.

This clone showed up just a few times. The chain has TRBV5-6 and TRBJ1-2; TRBD1 matches at 8 bases. The CDR3 consists of 15 residues. J gave up 12 bases and V 5 bases, and 18 bases lay outside the gene matches. In germline, CDR1 is SGHDT, CDR2 YYEEEE. In DNA, the CDR3 is TGTGCCAGCAGACTCCAGGACAGGGCCGTAGTTTATGACACCTTC. Translated, it gives CASRLQDRAVVYDTF.

The chain couples TRBV25-1 to TRBJ2-2, with TRBD1 matching over 10 bases. Looked up from germline, CDR1 is MGHDK and CDR2 is SYGVNS. The CDR3 totals 16 residues. Unmatched junction bases numbered 6, after V lost 4 bases and J lost 4 bases. The CDR3 loop reads CASSAWTGGTTGELFF. The CDR3, as DNA: TGTGCCAGCAGTGCTTGGACAGGGGGAACCACCGGGGAGCTGTTTTTT.

This clone has more than one count but fewer than ten. This rearrangement joins TRBV4-1 to TRBJ1-3; D might be TRBD1 (5 bases). The CDR3 runs 17 residues. Germline values: CDR1 MGHRA, CDR2 YSYEKL. Between the trimmed V and J ends, which lost 0 bases and 4 bases, there was a span of 16 bases. CDR3 residues: CASSQDGSWGAGNTIYF. The CDR3, as DNA: TGCGCCAGCAGCCAAGATGGGTCCTGGGGCGCGGGAAACACCATATATTTT.

The V call is TRBV5-1, the J call TRBJ1-1; 11 nucleotides align to TRBD1. Per germline, CDR1 SGHRS and CDR2 YFSETQ. The J segment lost 4 bases and the V segment lost 5 bases, leaving 4 bases of the junction unmatched. CDR3 length: 14 amino acids. The CDR3 nucleotides read TGCGCCAGCAGGGTGGGACAGGGGGGCACTGAAGCTTTCTTT. Translation gives CASRVGQGGTEAFF.

V is TRBV6-4 and J is TRBJ2-1; 11 bases map to TRBD1. The CDR3 is 16 amino acids. Germline V gene data show CDR1 as MRHNA and CDR2 as SNTAGT. Trimming removed 2 bases from V and 8 bases from J; junction bases left unmatched: 8. CDR3 amino acids: CASSDRGQGAGDEQFF. The CDR3 nucleotides are TGTGCCAGCAGTGACCGTGGACAGGGGGCTGGGGATGAGCAGTTCTTC.

The chain joins TRBV7-2 to TRBJ2-7; D is perhaps TRBD1 (6 bases). The CDR3 loop spans 15 amino acids. Trimming took off 2 bases at V and 5 bases at J, with 16 bases between the two ends. In germline, CDR1 is SGHTA, CDR2 FQGNSA. CDR3 region: CASSLHGTTVNEQYF. Here the CDR3 DNA reads TGTGCCAGCAGCTTACATGGGACAACGGTAAACGAGCAGTACTTC. The entire variable domain, with the rest obtained from reference TRBV7-2 and TRBJ2-7, is as follows: GAGVSQSPSNKVTEKGKDVELRCDPISGHTALYWYRQSLGQGLEFLIYFQGNSAPDKSGLPSDRFSAERTGGSVSTLTIQRTQQEDSAVYLCASSLHGTTVNEQYFGPGTRLTVT.

The chain is built from TRBV28 and TRBJ1-1; 7 positions agree with TRBD1. Germline CDR1 MDHEN, CDR2 SYDVKM. The CDR3 totals 15 residues. The ends lost 3 bases at V and 1 base at J; junction bases unmatched: 5. CDR3 in amino acids: CASSFADRPNTEAFF. The CDR3 DNA sequence: TGTGCCAGCAGTTTCGCGGACAGGCCGAACACTGAAGCTTTCTTT.

Notes on this clone: An end of the junction differs from the germline gene, which may be a read error. The CDR3 sequence is CASSLALRSDTQYF. CDR3 coding DNA: TGTGCTAGCAGCTTAGCGCTACGTTCAGATACGCAGTATTTT. This chain joins TRBV7-7 and TRBJ2-3; D is possibly TRBD2 (5 bases). The CDR3 has 14 amino acids. CDR1 is SSHAT, CDR2 FNYEAQ, per germline (reference sequence).

The CDR3 DNA reads TGTGCCAGCAGCTTGGTACAGGGGGCAATCTACGAGCAGTACTTC. Translation: CASSLVQGAIYEQYF. The chain employs TRBV5-6 and TRBJ2-7; 9 bases match TRBD1. The germline gives CDR1 SGHDT, CDR2 YYEEEE. CDR3 length: 15 residues. The trim removed 0 bases at V and 3 bases at J, leaving 4 bases unmatched.

V is TRBV19 and J is TRBJ1-1, with 10 bases aligning to TRBD1. Trimming took 7 bases from V and 4 from J; bases not matched to a gene: 9. Germline lookup yields CDR1 LNHDA and CDR2 SQIVND (reference sequence). The CDR3 sequence is 15 residues long. The CDR3 protein is CASTLRTGGPTEAFF. For the CDR3, the DNA is TGTGCCAGTACCTTAAGGACAGGGGGACCCACTGAAGCTTTCTTT.

This clone has only a few counts. The CDR3 coding sequence is TGTGCCAGCAGCTTGGGGGGCACTGGAAACACCATATATTTT. Residues: CASSLGGTGNTIYF. This chain joins TRBV5-8 and TRBJ1-3, with D possibly TRBD1 on 5 matching bases. V gave up 0 bases and J gave up 2 bases, with 6 bases separating them. This CDR3 is 14 amino acids long. Germline V CDR1 and CDR2: SGHTS, YDEGEE.

This clone was seen only once. This chain joins TRBV11-2 and TRBJ2-7; tentatively, D is TRBD2 (5 bases). CDR1 and CDR2 (germline): SGHAT, FQNNGV. V dropped 1 base and J dropped 7 bases, with 11 bases sitting between them. The CDR3 has 13 residues. CDR3 sequence (DNA): TGTGCCAGCAGCTTAGCGGGGATAAGGGAGCAGTACTTC. Translation gives CASSLAGIREQYF. Based on the CDR3 plus reference TRBV11-2 and TRBJ2-7, the full variable domain is EAGVAQSPRYKIIEKRQSVAFWCNPISGHATLYWYQQILGQGPKLLIQFQNNGVVDDSQLPKDRFSAERLKGVDSTLKIQPAKLEDSAVYLCASSLAGIREQYFGPGTRLTVT.

The chain carries TRBV28 and TRBJ1-1, with D possibly matching TRBD1 (5 bases). Trimming cost V 5 bases and J 7 bases, with 17 bases left between them. Germline-derived CDR1 and CDR2 are MDHEN and SYDVKM. The CDR3 is 14 amino acids. This CDR3 is CASSPSRVWLEAFF. The CDR3 DNA sequence: TGTGCCAGCAGTCCCTCCAGGGTCTGGCTTGAAGCTTTCTTT.

The rearrangement joins TRBV7-2 to TRBJ2-5; 10 bases map to TRBD2. The V segment lost 2 bases and the J segment 5 bases; nucleotides outside the gene matches: 11. The CDR3 contains 17 residues. Germline V gene lookup returns CDR1 SGHTA and CDR2 FQGNSA. In DNA, the CDR3 is TGTGCCAGCAGCTTATATCCTAGCGGGAGAGTTACGGAGACCCAGTACTTC. Translated, it gives CASSLYPSGRVTETQYF.